The 20 T cell receptor beta chains below come from one sample, sequenced in a study of CD8+CD57+ T cells in acquired aplastic anemia (dated by TCRdb to 2017 to 2018). The sample was run on an Illumina HiSeq 2000. Profiling of TCR beta VDJ combinations and CDR3 sequences used genomic DNA as the template. TCRdb passed the public sequencing reads through fastp at Q25 and MiXCR, retaining productive beta sequences. Each record represents a unique CDR3 protein, reported with the most common genes and DNA among its rows. The sample includes 150,000 or so distinct CDR3 sequences, with about 48% observed a single time. Of the sample, around 12% is held by the ten largest clones. Patients chosen for sequencing had shown expansion of CD8+CD57+ cells by flow cytometry. Sequencing was done on a sample of sorted CD4+, CD8+, or CD8+CD57+ T cells (not recorded which) from PBMCs. These receptors were obtained from a human donor with aplastic anemia.

The chain carries TRBV10-3 and TRBJ1-2; D is uncertain. V was cut by 0 bases and J by 3 bases, with 11 bases left in between. This CDR3 has 15 residues. Germline CDR1 reads ENHRY; CDR2 reads SYGVKD. This CDR3 is CAISESPRRDYGYTF. The CDR3 DNA reads TGTGCCATCAGTGAGTCGCCCAGGAGAGACTATGGCTACACCTTC.

The genes are TRBV9 and TRBJ1-2; the D is unclear. The CDR3 totals 12 residues. Germline lookup yields CDR1 SGDLS and CDR2 YYNGEE. The ends were cut back, 4 bases at V and 6 bases at J, with 10 bases in the middle. DNA of the CDR3: TGTGCCAGCAGCCCCCGCGGGGATGGCTACACCTTC. Amino acids: CASSPRGDGYTF.

This clonotype was seen ten or more times. The rearrangement uses TRBV12-3 or TRBV12-4 and TRBJ1-3; D uncertain. CDR3 size: 17 residues. V lost 3 bases, J lost 4 bases, and 19 bases lay in between. This CDR3 reads CASSFQVLRVDGNTIYF. The CDR3 region has the DNA TGTGCCAGCAGTTTCCAGGTTCTAAGGGTGGACGGAAACACCATATATTTT.

This clonotype was observed at least ten times. The rearrangement joins TRBV2 to TRBJ1-6; D not certain. Trimming took 3 bases from V and 16 from J, leaving 7 bases between them. Germline V gene data show CDR1 as SNHLY and CDR2 as FYNNEI. The CDR3 extends over 10 amino acids. This chain's CDR3 is CASSDSQLHF. The CDR3, as DNA: TGTGCCAGCAGTGACAGCCAACTCCACTTT.

This clonotype was counted many times. The chain is built from TRBV2 and TRBJ2-7; a weak D match, TRBD2 (6 bases). V was shortened by 6 bases and J by 3 bases, with 21 bases between the two germline ends. Germline values: CDR1 SNHLY, CDR2 FYNNEI. The CDR3 is made up of 16 amino acids. The DNA for the CDR3 is TGTGCCAGCAGCCCCCCGGTGAGGAGGGAGGACTACGAGCAGTACTTC. It encodes CASSPPVRREDYEQYF.

The CDR3 protein is CATSDPGTGGEAFF. The CDR3 coding sequence is TGTGCCACCAGTGACCCTGGGACAGGGGGCGAAGCTTTCTTT. This chain joins TRBV24-1 and TRBJ1-1; 12 bases match TRBD1. Germline loops: CDR1 KGHDR, CDR2 SFDVKD. V dropped 4 bases and J dropped 8; count of bases not matched to a gene: 4. The CDR3 has 14 amino acids.

This clonotype was counted at least ten times. This sequence joins TRBV4-1 and TRBJ1-2; D may be TRBD1 (6 bases). The CDR3 length is 16 residues. The germline gives CDR1 MGHRA, CDR2 YSYEKL. The ends were cut back, 1 base at V and 9 bases at J, with 21 bases in the middle. The CDR3 is CASSQVDRPRDTSYTF. Written as DNA, the CDR3 is TGCGCCAGCAGCCAAGTAGATCGCCCCCGGGACACAAGCTACACCTTC.

About this clonotype: A read error may explain this, as a much larger clone is one base away. A read error is likely, as this CDR3 ends without the conserved phenylalanine or tryptophan. J is TRBJ1-6 and V is TRBV6-5; 7 bases agree with TRBD1. Germline V CDR1 and CDR2: MNHEY, SVGAGI. With V trimmed by 2 bases and J by 2 bases, 6 bases remained unmatched. The length of the CDR3 is 17 residues. CDR3 residues: CASSYGTVKTYNSPLHS. The CDR3 DNA reads as TGTGCCAGCAGTTACGGGACAGTCAAGACCTATAATTCACCCCTCCACTCT.

The J gene is TRBJ1-3, the V gene TRBV11-2; D not resolved. V was trimmed by 3 bases and J by 6 bases, leaving 6 bases between them. CDR1 SGHAT and CDR2 FQNNGV come from the germline V gene. This CDR3 contains 12 residues. CDR3 coding DNA: TGTGCCAGCAGCTTCGACCTAAACACCATATATTTT. This codes for CASSFDLNTIYF.

The chain's CDR3 is CSVEDEPRREQYF. The CDR3 DNA reads TGCAGCGTTGAAGATGAGCCCCGGCGCGAGCAGTACTTC. The chain combines TRBV29-1 with TRBJ2-7; D gene unclear. The CDR3 consists of 13 residues. In germline, CDR1 is SQVTM, CDR2 ANQGSEA. Trimming shortened V by 0 bases and J by 6 bases, and 12 bases separated the two germline ends.

The chain combines TRBV12-3 or TRBV12-4 with TRBJ2-2; a weak D match, TRBD2 (6 bases). The CDR3 is 14 residues long. V was shortened by 8 bases and J by 3 bases, with 13 bases between the two germline ends. The CDR3 reads CASGGSYYTGELFF. CDR3 sequence (DNA): TGTGCCAGCGGGGGGTCGTACTACACCGGGGAGCTGTTTTTT.

This clonotype was seen a single time. This chain links TRBV29-1 with TRBJ2-7, with unresolved D. Trimming took off 3 bases at V and 1 base at J, with 4 bases between the two ends. The CDR3 is 11 amino acids. Germline V gene lookup returns CDR1 SQVTM and CDR2 ANQGSEA. CDR3 in amino acids: CSVEGSYEQYF. CDR3 nucleotides: TGCAGCGTTGAGGGTTCCTACGAGCAGTACTTC.

This clonotype was counted many times. V and J are TRBV11-2 and TRBJ2-1; D is possibly TRBD2 (6 bases). This CDR3 is built from 17 residues. V was pared by 0 bases and J by 0 bases, with 12 bases between. CDR1 SGHAT and CDR2 FQNNGV come from the germline V gene. The CDR3 reads CASSLEGRLSSYNEQFF. The CDR3 DNA is TGTGCCAGCAGCTTAGAAGGGAGGCTCAGCTCCTACAATGAGCAGTTCTTC.

The rearrangement links TRBV24-1 to TRBJ1-6; D is uncertain. This CDR3 contains 15 residues. Trimming shortened V by 4 bases and J by 3 bases, and 9 bases separated the two germline ends. Per germline, CDR1 KGHDR and CDR2 SFDVKD. The CDR3 nucleotides read TGTGCCACCAGTGACGGTGGTAACTATAATTCACCCCTCCACTTT. Protein product: CATSDGGNYNSPLHF.

This clonotype was observed a few times. Mismatch with germline at one junction end may stem from a read error. The genes are TRBV11-1 and TRBJ2-7; 8 bases agree with TRBD2. The CDR3 extends over 15 amino acids. The germline V gene encodes CDR1 SGHAT and CDR2 FQDESV (reference sequence). CDR3 protein: CASSYIAGMAYKQYF. CDR3 sequence (DNA): TGTGCCAGCAGCTACATAGCGGGGATGGCCTACAAGCAGTACTTC.

The chain recombines TRBV12-3 or TRBV12-4 with TRBJ1-6; 7 nucleotides align to TRBD1. The junction had 7 bases not matched to a gene; V was cut back by 5 bases and J by 9 bases. CDR3 length: 14 residues. CDR3 bases: TGTGCCAGCAGTCCTGACAGGGAAGTTTCACCCCTCCACTTT. It translates to CASSPDREVSPLHF.

This chain joins TRBV20-1 and TRBJ2-7; D is undetermined. Germline V gene data show CDR1 as DFQATT and CDR2 as SNEGSKA (reference sequence). The CDR3 length is 13 residues. The V gene lost 1 base and the J gene lost 4 bases, with 11 bases spanning the gap. DNA of the CDR3: TGCAGTGCTAGAGCGGGCAGAGATTACGAGCAGTACTTC. Its translation: CSARAGRDYEQYF.

This clonotype has a count of ten or more. This chain uses TRBV19 with TRBJ1-2; 10 bases agree with TRBD1. Germline lookup yields CDR1 LNHDA and CDR2 SQIVND (reference sequence). The CDR3 has 14 amino acids. V dropped 8 bases and J dropped 0; count of bases not matched to a gene: 3. This CDR3 is CASWDRGANYGYTF. The CDR3, as DNA: TGTGCCAGTTGGGACAGGGGCGCTAACTATGGCTACACCTTC.

This chain joins TRBV20-1 and TRBJ2-1, with 9 positions matching TRBD2. The CDR3 consists of 16 residues. Germline loops: CDR1 DFQATT, CDR2 SNEGSKA (reference sequence). V gave up 0 bases and J gave up 2 bases; unmatched junction bases: 5. In nucleotides, the CDR3 is TGCAGTGCTAGAGATTTGCTAGCGGGGACCTACAATGAGCAGTTCTTC. Translation gives CSARDLLAGTYNEQFF.

The chain has TRBV20-1 and TRBJ2-5, with 7 bases that match TRBD2. The CDR3 contains 15 residues. Germline V CDR1 and CDR2: DFQATT, SNEGSKA (reference sequence). V trimming: 0 bases; J trimming: 2 bases; junction bases outside the gene matches: 6. CDR3 bases: TGCAGTGCTAGAGATACCGGGACTACACAAGAGACCCAGTACTTC. Its translation is CSARDTGTTQETQYF.